This TCR beta chain was retrieved from a study of blood T cell repertoires in COVID-19. As originally analysed: The assay estimated nucleated cells by amplifying reference gene primers. The repertoire was sequenced with immunoSEQ multiplex PCR; TCRdb's copy has only in-frame clones and lacks some. V, J and clone size were drawn from that table, and D and trimming were deduced from the DNA. The sample has about 240,000 clones; about four fifths are singletons. Trimming cost V 5 bases and J 4 bases, with 12 bases left between them. There are 14 residues in the CDR3. Germline V lookup: CDR1 SGHTA, CDR2 FQGNSA.

Sequencing was carried out using peripheral blood. The receptor was isolated from a woman older than 75 with acute or convalescent COVID-19. The chain links TRBV7-2 to TRBJ1-5; D is unresolved. CDR3 region: CASSADGWNQPQHF. In DNA form, the CDR3 reads TGTGCCAGCAGCGCAGACGGGTGGAATCAGCCCCAGCATTTT.